This is a list of T cell receptor beta chains from one sample in a study of blood T cells in healthy people across ages. Using its own MiXCR run on the 5' RACE reads, TCRdb lists one record per CDR3 protein. Of hundreds of thousands of distinct CDR3 sequences in the sample, 40% to 50% were seen once. The sample was blood. All receptors come from a man aged 55 to 70 in good health. CDR3s include the opening cysteine and the closing phenylalanine or tryptophan. Each record gives: clone size, J gene, V gene, D gene, CDR3 DNA, CDR3 protein. D genes are given only for firm matches. A row's size may be missing; if present it is once, few, many or a size class.

NA,TRBJ2-5,TRBV20-1,TRBD1,TGCAGTGCTAGGGGTTCCGACAGGGTGGGGGAGACCCAGTACTTC,CSARGSDRVGETQYF
NA,TRBJ2-3,TRBV29-1,NA,TGCAGCGTTGGGGGGCTAGCGGATTCTAGCACAGATACGCAGTATTTT,CSVGGLADSSTDTQYF
NA,TRBJ1-1,TRBV12-3/TRBV12-4,NA,TGTGCCAGCAAATTGGGCACTGAAGCTTTCTTT,CASKLGTEAFF
NA,TRBJ2-3,TRBV7-8,NA,TGTGCCAGCAGCTTAGGACCTCAGGGTGGCGCGATAACAGATACGCAGTATTTT,CASSLGPQGGAITDTQYF
NA,TRBJ2-2,TRBV4-3,TRBD2,TGCGCCAGCAGCCAAGGGGCGGGGGGCCTCACCGGGGAGCTGTTTTTT,CASSQGAGGLTGELFF
NA,TRBJ2-7,TRBV29-1,TRBD2,TGCAGCGTTGTTCCGGGAGGGCCTACTAGCGAGCAGTACTTC,CSVVPGGPTSEQYF
once,TRBJ2-6,TRBV7-2,NA,TGTGCCAGCAGCCCCGAGGGAACACCCGGGGCCAACGTCCTGACTTTC,CASSPEGTPGANVLTF
NA,TRBJ1-1,TRBV20-1,TRBD1,TGCAGTGCTAGAGATCTTGGCAGGGGGAGCACTGAAGCTTTCTTT,CSARDLGRGSTEAFF
NA,TRBJ2-7,TRBV5-1,NA,TGCGCCAGCGGATCAGGGGTCTCCTGCGAGCAGTACTTC,CASGSGVSCEQYF
NA,TRBJ1-4,TRBV7-2,NA,TGTGCCAGCAGCTTAGGCGACCGACTGGCAAAACTGTTTTTT,CASSLGDRLAKLFF
NA,TRBJ2-5,TRBV12-3/TRBV12-4,NA,TGTGCCAGCAAAACCGACAGGAAAGAGACCCAGTACTTC,CASKTDRKETQYF
NA,TRBJ2-5,TRBV7-3,TRBD2,TGTGCCAGCAGACCAACACCGGGACTAGAGGTTGCTGAGCAGTACTTC,CASRPTPGLEVAEQYF
NA,TRBJ2-5,TRBV18,NA,TGTGCCAGCTCTGGTGGCCAGCCTCCGGACAATGAGCAGTACTTC,CASSGGQPPDNEQYF
NA,TRBJ2-7,TRBV10-3,TRBD1,TGTGCCACTAAATTCGGGACAGGGCCCTACGAGCAGTACTTC,CATKFGTGPYEQYF
NA,TRBJ2-7,TRBV12-3/TRBV12-4,NA,TGTGCCAGCAGTTTAGGGGGGAAAGGATCCTACGAGCAGTACTTC,CASSLGGKGSYEQYF
few,TRBJ2-5,TRBV6-6,TRBD2,TGTGCCAGCAGTTACCTACTAGCGGGGGGTTTAGAGACCCAGTACTTC,CASSYLLAGGLETQYF
few,TRBJ2-1,TRBV5-1,TRBD2,TGCGCCAGCAGCTTGGAGTCTAGCGGGGGGCACAATGAGCAGTTCTTC,CASSLESSGGHNEQFF
NA,TRBJ2-2,TRBV7-2,TRBD1,TGTGCCAGCAGCTCTATTCCCCTAACAGGGGTCGGGCAGCTGTTTTTT,CASSSIPLTGVGQLFF
once,TRBJ2-3,TRBV5-1,TRBD2,TGCGCCAGCAGCGCGGGACTACCGCGGGCAGAGACGCAGTATTTT,CASSAGLPRAETQYF
NA,TRBJ2-1,TRBV9,NA,TGTGCCAGCAGCGTAGCGGGGTGGCCCCTCAATGAGCAGTTCTTC,CASSVAGWPLNEQFF
NA,TRBJ1-5,TRBV6-5,NA,TGTGCCGGCAGTTTCCGGGGCCATCAGCCCCAGCATTTT,CAGSFRGHQPQHF
few,TRBJ2-3,TRBV20-1,NA,TGCAGTGCTAACGGCGGGGGCACAGATACGCAGTATTTT,CSANGGGTDTQYF
few,TRBJ2-1,TRBV4-1,TRBD2,TGCGCCAGCAGCCCCCTGAGGACTAGCGGGGGGGATTACAATGAGCAGTTCTTC,CASSPLRTSGGDYNEQFF
NA,TRBJ2-5,TRBV20-1,TRBD2,TGCAGTGCCCACGGGGGGGCTCTGGGACCCTTCAATGAGCAGTACTTC,CSAHGGALGPFNEQYF
few,TRBJ1-2,TRBV6-2/TRBV6-3,TRBD1,TGTGCCAGCAGTTACTCGGGACAGAACTATGGCTACACCTTC,CASSYSGQNYGYTF
NA,TRBJ2-5,TRBV5-6,TRBD1,TGTGCCAGCAGCCCCTACCGACAGGGGATCCAAGAGACCCAGTACTTC,CASSPYRQGIQETQYF
many,TRBJ2-7,TRBV4-1,NA,TGCGCCAGCAGCTCCGGGACGGTCAGCTCCTACGAGCAGTACTTC,CASSSGTVSSYEQYF
few,TRBJ2-5,TRBV12-3/TRBV12-4,TRBD2,TGTGCCAGCAGCCCCACCGCCGGCGGGGGTTGGGAGACCCAGTACTTC,CASSPTAGGGWETQYF
NA,TRBJ2-5,TRBV7-2,TRBD1,TGTGCCAGCAGCCAACAGGGGGCACCGGAGACCCAGTACTTC,CASSQQGAPETQYF
NA,TRBJ2-7,TRBV7-9,NA,TGTGCCAGCAGCTCTTACCCACCAAAACCTCCACAGGTATTATCCTACGAGCAGTACTTC,CASSSYPPKPPQVLSYEQYF
NA,TRBJ2-3,TRBV20-1,NA,TGCAGTGCTAGTGCGGGGAACACAGATACGCAGTATTTT,CSASAGNTDTQYF
NA,TRBJ2-7,TRBV10-3,TRBD1,TGTGCCATCAGTGAGTCGGGACAGTACAATGAGCAGTACTTC,CAISESGQYNEQYF
NA,TRBJ2-7,TRBV7-2,NA,TGTGCCAGCAGCTTACGGAACACTGGAGGCTACGAGCAGTACTTC,CASSLRNTGGYEQYF
few,TRBJ2-1,TRBV7-3,NA,TGTGCCAGCAGCCCAGACGGGCGGGATGAGCAGTTCTTC,CASSPDGRDEQFF
few,TRBJ1-5,TRBV15,NA,TGTGCCACCAGGGACCTTGGGAGCAATCAGCCCCAGCATTTT,CATRDLGSNQPQHF
once,TRBJ1-1,TRBV12-3/TRBV12-4,TRBD1,TGTGCCAGCAGTCCGCGGGACAGGAAAGATCCCGCTTTCTTT,CASSPRDRKDPAFF
NA,TRBJ2-3,TRBV7-9,NA,TGTGCCAGCAGCTTATTGCGGGGGCCCTTCACAGATACGCAGTATTTT,CASSLLRGPFTDTQYF
NA,TRBJ1-4,TRBV7-9,NA,TGTGCCAGCAGCGGCAGAGACAGTTTGACTGAAAAACTGTTTTTT,CASSGRDSLTEKLFF
many,TRBJ2-1,TRBV20-1,NA,TGCAGTGCTAGGTCAGGGCTAATAGAGCAGTTCTTC,CSARSGLIEQFF
few,TRBJ2-3,TRBV5-1,TRBD2,TGCGCCAGCTGGACCGGGACTAGTGTTACAGATACGCAGTATTTT,CASWTGTSVTDTQYF
NA,TRBJ2-1,TRBV7-8,TRBD2,TGTGCCAGCAGCTTAGCGGCACTAGCGGGGGGGAGGTATGAGCAGTTCTTC,CASSLAALAGGRYEQFF
NA,TRBJ2-7,TRBV7-2,NA,TGTGCTAGCAGCTCAGCCGGGGAGACCCGGTACTTC,CASSSAGETRYF
NA,TRBJ1-5,TRBV4-3,NA,TGCGCCAGCAGCCAAGTTTCGAACAATCAGCCCCAGCATTTT,CASSQVSNNQPQHF
many,TRBJ2-5,TRBV4-1,NA,TGCGCCAGCAGCCATAGGCCGCTCCATGAGGGGATACAAGAGACCCAGTACTTC,CASSHRPLHEGIQETQYF
few,TRBJ2-7,TRBV20-1,TRBD2,TGCAGTGCTAGAGATCGGTTGCGGGGGGTGTTATCCTACGAGCAGTACTTC,CSARDRLRGVLSYEQYF
NA,TRBJ1-6,TRBV10-2,NA,TGCGCCACCCGGGAGGGGGGATATAATTCACCCCTCCACTTT,CATREGGYNSPLHF
few,TRBJ1-2,TRBV6-2/TRBV6-3,TRBD1,TGTGCCAGCTGGGACAGGGCTAACTATGGCTACACCTTC,CASWDRANYGYTF
NA,TRBJ2-5,TRBV4-3,TRBD2,TGCGCCAGCAGCCAAGAACTAGCGGGGGCCCAAGAGACCCAGTACTTC,CASSQELAGAQETQYF
once,TRBJ2-5,TRBV20-1,NA,TGCAGTGCTGAGCGGGAGACCCAGTACTTC,CSAERETQYF
once,TRBJ2-5,TRBV20-1,NA,TGCAGTGCTCATTGGGGGGCGGAGACCCAGTACTTC,CSAHWGAETQYF
few,TRBJ1-1,TRBV29-1,NA,TGCAGCGCGGCCAAGGGCACTGAAGCTTTCTTT,CSAAKGTEAFF
few,TRBJ2-7,TRBV27,NA,TGTGCCAGCAGCCACATTAGGGGGTCCCAGTACTTC,CASSHIRGSQYF
NA,TRBJ2-7,TRBV29-1,TRBD2,TGCAGCGCCCAACTAGCGGGTCTGGATGAGCAGTACTTC,CSAQLAGLDEQYF
few,TRBJ2-7,TRBV7-2,TRBD2,TGTGCCAGCTCGGGGCGGGGGGCCTACGAGCAGTACTTC,CASSGRGAYEQYF